This T cell receptor beta chain was recovered during a study of shared clonotypes between healthy human individuals. As for the study in general: Donors had three CD4 naive, three CD4 memory, two CD8 naive and one CD8 memory plate apiece.

The CDR3 spans 15 residues. Germline CDR1 is SEHNR and CDR2 is FQNEAQ (reference sequence). V shed 6 bases, J shed 1 base, and the junction held 7 bases outside the gene matches. Comment on this clone: The antigen remains undetermined.

General study results and limits: The diversity represented, both genetic and in exposure history, was limited by few donors. Measured sharing among donors was expected to vary with sequencing depth.

Terminally differentiated effector memory CD45RA+ cells were excluded by CCR7 positive selection of CD45RO-negative cells. Each sorted subset replicate got 200 ng genomic DNA, roughly 27,000 genomes. Libraries were prepared by immunoSEQ multiplex PCR; TCRdb keeps only in-frame clonotypes and omits some of them. The sample has around 1.9 million clones, 93% seen once; the top ten hold approximately 1.6%. Sequencing input: naive CD8+ T cells from PBMCs. The source of this sequence is a man aged 18 to 30 in good health. Some clones in this sample may be carry-over from other donors' samples. This rearrangement joins TRBV7-9 to TRBJ1-2; 8 nucleotides align to TRBD1. The CDR3 DNA follows: TGTGCCAGCAGGCGCCGGGACAGGAGTAACTATGGCTACACCTTC. This sequence encodes CASRRRDRSNYGYTF.